Shown below are 2 T cell receptor beta chains from a single sample sequenced in a study of T cell repertoires in aging, cancer and after chemotherapy. Peripheral blood genomic DNA, not sorted cells or RNA, was the template. TRB rearrangements spanning V, D and J were amplified using mixed TRB-A/B primers. TCRdb reanalysed the multiplex PCR reads using MiXCR and keeps one entry per CDR3 protein. The table includes some 10,000 distinct CDR3 sequences, just under 40% detected once. What was sequenced was blood. The receptors stem from a human donor in good health.

This clonotype is medium-sized by share. The chain carries TRBV13 and TRBJ2-2; D perhaps matches TRBD1 (5 bases). V was trimmed by 5 bases and J by 6 bases, leaving 10 bases between them. This CDR3 has 13 amino acids. Looked up from germline, CDR1 is PRHDT and CDR2 is FYEKMQ (reference sequence). The DNA of the CDR3 is TGTGCCAGCAGCGCCAGGGTTGCCGGGGAGCTGTTTTTT. This sequence encodes CASSARVAGELFF.

The J gene is TRBJ1-2, the V gene TRBV15, with no clear D. Germline V gives CDR1 LNHNV, CDR2 YYDKDF (reference sequence). The germline V and J ends were trimmed by 1 base and 3 bases, with 9 bases remaining between them. This CDR3 contains 14 residues. The CDR3 loop is CATSRAGPHYGYTF. CDR3 in DNA: TGTGCCACCAGCAGAGCCGGGCCCCACTATGGCTACACCTTC.